This is a list of T cell receptor beta chains from one sample in a study of T cell responses to AZD1222 COVID-19 vaccine. The method was immunoSEQ multiplex PCR; TCRdb's version includes in-frame clones alone and lacks a portion of them. In the table there are some 150,000 clones, around 90% of which are singletons. The specimen was peripheral blood, collected on day 0 of MenACWY control vaccination. Source of these receptors: an adult in good health. CDR3s include the opening cysteine and the closing phenylalanine or tryptophan. D genes are given only for firm matches. Rows may omit the clone size; those that give it use once, few, many or a size class.

cdr3_aa cdr3_nt j_call v_call clone_size d_call
CASSSDPGNTIYF TGTGCCAGCAGTTCAGACCCTGGAAACACCATATATTTT TRBJ1-3 TRBV27 - -
CASSLLPLAGKYNEQFF TGTGCCAGCAGCTTATTGCCACTAGCGGGAAAGTACAATGAGCAGTTCTTC TRBJ2-1 TRBV7-8 few TRBD2
CASGLEPIPSRGREGYGYTF TGTGCTAGTGGTTTGGAACCAATTCCCTCCAGGGGGCGCGAGGGCTATGGCTACACCTTC TRBJ1-2 TRBV12-5 once TRBD1
CASSFREGNEQYF TGTGCCAGCAGTTTTCGGGAGGGGAACGAGCAGTACTTC TRBJ2-7 TRBV27 - TRBD2
CASSQGGGGPEAFF TGTGCCAGCAGCCAAGGGGGAGGAGGTCCGGAGGCTTTCTTT TRBJ1-1 TRBV3-1/TRBV3-2 - -
CASSLGPGGRKTQYF TGTGCCAGCAGCTTAGGGCCGGGCGGGAGAAAGACCCAGTACTTC TRBJ2-5 TRBV7-9 - TRBD2
CASSPTRRAHYGYTF TGTGCCAGCAGTCCTACCAGACGGGCCCACTATGGCTACACCTTC TRBJ1-2 TRBV28 - -
CASSPHGTATETQYF TGCGCCAGCAGCCCCCACGGGACCGCTACAGAGACCCAGTACTTC TRBJ2-5 TRBV4-1 few -
CASSRTSGRGSTDTQYF TGTGCCAGCAGTCGGACTAGCGGGAGAGGTAGCACAGATACGCAGTATTTT TRBJ2-3 TRBV28 - TRBD2
CASSYEPRGGEAFF TGTGCCAGCAGTTACGAGCCTCGAGGCGGTGAAGCTTTCTTT TRBJ1-1 TRBV6-5 - -
CASSRGGASRGNTIYF TGTGCCAGCAGCCGGGGCGGTGCCTCTAGGGGAAACACCATATATTTT TRBJ1-3 TRBV5-6 - -
CASSLLSRTEAFF TGTGCCAGCAGTTTATTGTCCAGGACTGAAGCTTTCTTT TRBJ1-1 TRBV28 - -
CASSYTIGGQPQHF TGTGCCAGCAGTTACACGATTGGCGGGCAGCCCCAGCATTTT TRBJ1-5 TRBV6-6 - -
CASSMARGTDTQYF TGTGCCAGTAGTATGGCTAGAGGCACAGATACGCAGTATTTT TRBJ2-3 TRBV19 - -
CASSTGGGSMGYEQYF TGTGCCAGCAGCACAGGGGGGGGTAGCATGGGATACGAGCAGTACTTC TRBJ2-7 TRBV3-1/TRBV3-2 - -
CASRYVLRGNTGELFF TGTGCCAGCCGTTACGTTCTTCGGGGAAACACCGGGGAGCTGTTTTTT TRBJ2-2 TRBV27 once -
CASSARQGRGNTEAFF TGTGCCAGCAGCGCTCGACAGGGGAGGGGAAACACTGAAGCTTTCTTT TRBJ1-1 TRBV5-6 - TRBD1
CASSDPGNYNSPLHF TGTGCCAGCAGTGACCCAGGGAACTATAATTCACCCCTCCACTTT TRBJ1-6 TRBV25-1 - -
CASSPSGGGSNQPQHF TGTGCCAGCAGTCCATCGGGGGGGGGTTCCAATCAGCCCCAGCATTTT TRBJ1-5 TRBV28 - -
CASIAWDRGSEAFF TGTGCCAGCATCGCCTGGGACAGGGGGTCTGAAGCTTTCTTT TRBJ1-1 TRBV6-5 - TRBD1
CASSDRGWGLGYGYTF TGTGCCAGCAGTGATCGGGGGTGGGGTCTGGGCTATGGCTACACCTTC TRBJ1-2 TRBV2 - -
CASSRGNTGELFF TGTGCCAGCAGCCGAGGGAACACCGGGGAGCTGTTTTTT TRBJ2-2 TRBV14 - -
CARSLKGTRNTGELFF TGTGCCAGAAGCTTGAAGGGGACTAGGAACACCGGGGAGCTGTTTTTT TRBJ2-2 TRBV5-3 - TRBD2
CASRTGLAGGDTQYF TGCGCCAGCCGGACGGGTTTGGCCGGGGGAGATACGCAGTATTTT TRBJ2-3 TRBV5-1 - -
CASRGRGVGNTIYF TGTGCCAGTAGGGGCAGGGGCGTTGGAAACACCATATATTTT TRBJ1-3 TRBV19 - -
CAWGGQSSNQPQHF TGTGCCTGGGGTGGACAGTCCAGCAATCAGCCCCAGCATTTT TRBJ1-5 TRBV28 - -
CASSQDFPADYFYEQYF TGCGCCAGCAGCCAAGATTTCCCTGCCGACTATTTCTACGAGCAGTACTTC TRBJ2-7 TRBV4-1 - -
CASSESKEGLPNEKLFF TGCGCCAGCAGTGAGTCGAAGGAGGGCCTTCCTAATGAAAAACTGTTTTTT TRBJ1-4 TRBV10-2 few -
CASSPSRDRARGYTF TGCGCCAGCAGCCCGTCCCGGGACAGGGCCCGTGGCTACACCTTC TRBJ1-2 TRBV5-1 once TRBD1
CATREREGNEQFF TGTGCCACCAGAGAGCGGGAGGGGAATGAGCAGTTCTTC TRBJ2-1 TRBV24-1 - TRBD2
CASSLSEGRGFRVANEKLFF TGTGCCAGCAGTTTATCGGAAGGAAGGGGATTTAGGGTCGCTAATGAAAAACTGTTTTTT TRBJ1-4 TRBV27 - -
CASRRLGASTGELFF TGCGCCAGCAGACGCCTTGGGGCGAGCACCGGGGAGCTGTTTTTT TRBJ2-2 TRBV5-1 once -
CASSIGTVSGANVLTF TGTGCCAGCAGCATAGGGACAGTCTCTGGGGCCAACGTCCTGACTTTC TRBJ2-6 TRBV5-4 - TRBD1
CASSLTFGRNTEAFF TGTGCCAGCAGCTTGACGTTCGGGAGGAACACTGAAGCTTTCTTT TRBJ1-1 TRBV11-2 - -
CASSLGSRVNTEAFF TGTGCCAGCAGCTTAGGGTCCCGGGTAAACACTGAAGCTTTCTTT TRBJ1-1 TRBV7-3 - -
CASSAVGQPLAKNIQYF TGTGCCAGTAGTGCCGTGGGACAGCCCCTAGCCAAAAACATTCAGTACTTC TRBJ2-4 TRBV19 - TRBD1
CASSPPAGNTEAFF TGTGCCAGCTCACCACCAGCTGGGAACACTGAAGCTTTCTTT TRBJ1-1 TRBV18 - -
CASTNTGIYGYTF TGTGCCAGCACCAACACAGGGATCTATGGCTACACCTTC TRBJ1-2 TRBV6-5 - -
CAWSPGVYGYTF TGTGCCTGGAGTCCGGGGGTATATGGCTACACCTTC TRBJ1-2 TRBV30 - -
CASSENGLTEAFF TGTGCCAGCAGTGAAAATGGGTTGACTGAAGCTTTCTTT TRBJ1-1 TRBV6-1 - -
CASSTRALNEQFF TGTGCCAGCTCAACCAGGGCCCTCAATGAGCAGTTCTTC TRBJ2-1 TRBV18 - -
CASSLATQGIYGYTF TGTGCCAGCAGCTTAGCGACCCAGGGAATCTATGGCTACACCTTC TRBJ1-2 TRBV7-2 few -
CASSLGNQPQHF TGTGCCAGCAGTTTAGGTAATCAGCCCCAGCATTTT TRBJ1-5 TRBV12-3/TRBV12-4 - -
CASSEEGMRLVLDTQYF TGTGCCAGCAGTGAAGAAGGGATGAGACTAGTGTTAGATACGCAGTATTTT TRBJ2-3 TRBV6-1 once -
CASSLRQNTEAFF TGTGCCAGCAGCCTGCGACAGAACACTGAAGCTTTCTTT TRBJ1-1 TRBV7-9 - -
CASSLTDRVAFSGNTIYF TGTGCCAGCAGCTTGACTGATCGTGTAGCATTCTCTGGAAACACCATATATTTT TRBJ1-3 TRBV7-9 - -
CASSQVWTGAAEQYF TGCGCCAGCAGCCAAGTATGGACAGGGGCCGCTGAGCAGTACTTC TRBJ2-7 TRBV4-1 - TRBD1
CASSVSAGLNGNTIYF TGTGCCAGCAGCGTATCGGCAGGGCTAAATGGAAACACCATATATTTT TRBJ1-3 TRBV9 once -